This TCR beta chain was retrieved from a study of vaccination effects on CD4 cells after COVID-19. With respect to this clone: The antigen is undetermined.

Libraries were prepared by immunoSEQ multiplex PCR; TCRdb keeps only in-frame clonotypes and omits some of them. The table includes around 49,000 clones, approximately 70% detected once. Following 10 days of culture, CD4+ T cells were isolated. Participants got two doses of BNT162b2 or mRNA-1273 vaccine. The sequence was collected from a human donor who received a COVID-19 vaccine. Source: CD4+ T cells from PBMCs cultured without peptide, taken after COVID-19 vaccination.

The chain's CDR3 is CASSLTGLYEQYF. CDR3 nucleotides: TGTGCCAGCAGCCTAACAGGGCTCTACGAGCAGTACTTC. The chain is built from TRBV3-1 (or the pseudogene TRBV3-2) and TRBJ2-7; D is possibly TRBD1 (6 bases). In germline, CDR1 is LGHDT, CDR2 YNNKEL (reference sequence). The CDR3 has 13 residues. V was shortened by 4 bases and J by 3 bases, with 10 bases between the two germline ends.